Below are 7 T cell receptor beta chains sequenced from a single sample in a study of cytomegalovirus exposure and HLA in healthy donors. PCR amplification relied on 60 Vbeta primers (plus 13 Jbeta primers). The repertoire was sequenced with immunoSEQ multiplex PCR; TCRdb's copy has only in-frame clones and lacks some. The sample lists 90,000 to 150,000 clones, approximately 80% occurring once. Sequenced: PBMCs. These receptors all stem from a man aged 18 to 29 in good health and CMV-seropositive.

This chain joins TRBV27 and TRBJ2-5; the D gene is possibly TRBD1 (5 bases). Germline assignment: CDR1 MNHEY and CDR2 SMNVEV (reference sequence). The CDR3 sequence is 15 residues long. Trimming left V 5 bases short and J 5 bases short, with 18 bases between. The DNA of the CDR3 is TGTGCCAGCAGTCCTACACTAATGCAGGGCGAGACCCAGTACTTC. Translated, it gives CASSPTLMQGETQYF.

CDR3 in DNA: TGTGCCAGCAGTTTTGACTGGTTGAACACTGAAGCTTTCTTT. Protein sequence: CASSFDWLNTEAFF. The chain uses TRBV28 and TRBJ1-1; D not certain. The CDR3 runs to 14 residues. CDR1 and CDR2 (germline): MDHEN, SYDVKM. The V end lost 3 bases, the J end lost 0 bases, and 8 bases lay between the germline ends.

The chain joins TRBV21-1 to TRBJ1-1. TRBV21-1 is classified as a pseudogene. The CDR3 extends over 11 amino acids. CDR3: CANLMVPGAFF. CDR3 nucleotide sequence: TGTGCCAACCTAATGGTTCCTGGAGCTTTCTTT.

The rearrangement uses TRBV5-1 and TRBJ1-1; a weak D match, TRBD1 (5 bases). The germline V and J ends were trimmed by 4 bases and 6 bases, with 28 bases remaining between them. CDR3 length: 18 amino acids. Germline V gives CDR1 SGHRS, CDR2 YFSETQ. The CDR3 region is CASSIESLRVVKISEAFF. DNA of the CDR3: TGCGCCAGCAGCATAGAAAGCCTCAGGGTTGTTAAAATATCTGAAGCTTTCTTT.

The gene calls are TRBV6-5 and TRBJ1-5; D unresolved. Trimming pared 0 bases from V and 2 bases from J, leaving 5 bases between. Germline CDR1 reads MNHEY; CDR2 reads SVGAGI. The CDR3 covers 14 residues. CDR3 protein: CASSYSQGNQPQHF. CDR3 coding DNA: TGTGCCAGCAGTTACTCTCAGGGCAATCAGCCCCAGCATTTT.

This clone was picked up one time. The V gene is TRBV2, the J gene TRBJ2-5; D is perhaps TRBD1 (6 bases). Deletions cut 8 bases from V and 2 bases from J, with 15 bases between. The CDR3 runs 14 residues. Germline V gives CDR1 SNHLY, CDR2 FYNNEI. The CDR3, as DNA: TGTGCCAGCCCCCCGCGACAGGATCAAGAGACCCAGTACTTC. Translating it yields CASPPRQDQETQYF.

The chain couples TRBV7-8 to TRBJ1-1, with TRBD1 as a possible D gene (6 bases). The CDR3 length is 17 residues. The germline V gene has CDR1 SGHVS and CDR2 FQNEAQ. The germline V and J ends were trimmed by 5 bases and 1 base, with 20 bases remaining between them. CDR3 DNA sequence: TGTGCCAGCAGCCCAAGGGGGGGGGCGCAAGGGAACACTGAAGCTTTCTTT. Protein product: CASSPRGGAQGNTEAFF.